The following is a T cell receptor (beta chain) sequence with its context. Its antigen is as yet unknown. This sample is drawn from a study of T-cell memory formation after mild COVID-19. Study-wide findings and caveats: The second-wave clones peaking on day 37 were not confirmed as SARS-CoV-2-specific. Clones that contracted from day 15 to 85 had balanced CD4/CD8; later expanders were CD4+ biased. Contracting CD4+ clones were located mainly in CM and EM, and CD8+ clones in EMRA.

TCR alpha and TCR beta cDNA libraries with sample barcodes and UMIs came from 5'RACE using constant-segment primers. TCRdb re-called the 5' RACE reads with MiXCR, one entry per CDR3 protein. This sample has 150,000 or so distinct CDR3 sequences, with 13% to 15% found just once. The CDR3 loop spans 15 amino acids. CDR1 and CDR2 from the germline V gene are MGHRA and YSYEKL. V was pared by 4 bases and J by 6 bases, with 13 bases between. The V and J genes are TRBV4-1 and TRBJ1-6; D is perhaps TRBD1 (5 bases). The sequencing sample was made of PBMCs or a T cell subset sorted from them (not recorded which). The sequence derives from an adult woman who had mild COVID-19 (a few samples of this study predate the infection). Cell type and time point are not known. The chain's CDR3 is CASSPVTAFNSPLHF. In DNA, the CDR3 is TGCGCCAGCAGCCCCGTGACAGCGTTTAATTCACCCCTCCACTTT.